Listed here are 11 T cell receptor beta chains from one sample, sequenced in a study of response to subunit inactivated influenza vaccine. TCRdb passed the RT-PCR reads through MiXCR, listing each CDR3 protein once. This table has about 520,000 distinct CDR3 sequences, less than 30% appearing once. The sequences come from CD4+ T cells sorted from PBMCs, collected around 5 days after vaccination. These receptors all stem from a man aged 45 to 65 who received an inactivated influenza vaccine.

V usage is TRBV7-2 and J usage is TRBJ2-3, with D perhaps TRBD1 (6 bases). CDR1 SGHTA and CDR2 FQGNSA come from the germline V gene. CDR3 size: 14 residues. V shed 3 bases and J shed 5 bases, with 12 bases lying between them. The CDR3 loop reads CASSFRGFGDTQYF. CDR3 nucleotides: TGTGCCAGCAGCTTTAGGGGGTTTGGAGATACGCAGTATTTT.

This clonotype was counted a few times. The CDR3 region is CASRRGGAGEKLFF. CDR3 nucleotide sequence: TGTGCCAGCAGAAGAGGCGGGGCAGGTGAAAAACTGTTTTTT. This chain joins TRBV7-2 and TRBJ1-4; tentatively, D is TRBD1 (5 bases). Per the germline V gene, CDR1 is SGHTA and CDR2 is FQGNSA. The CDR3 has 14 amino acids. Trimming stripped 6 bases from V and 7 bases from J, with 15 bases between.

This rearrangement joins TRBV5-1 to TRBJ2-5; TRBD2 matches at 15 bases. V shed 3 bases, J shed 2 bases, and the junction held 5 bases outside the gene matches. The CDR3 covers 17 residues. Germline values: CDR1 SGHRS, CDR2 YFSETQ. The CDR3 protein is CASSSGLAGGKQETQYF. The CDR3, as DNA: TGCGCCAGCAGCTCGGGACTAGCGGGGGGAAAGCAAGAGACCCAGTACTTC.

The rearrangement joins TRBV7-8 to TRBJ1-6, with unresolved D. The ends were cut back, 5 bases at V and 7 bases at J, with 15 bases in the middle. This CDR3 comprises 15 residues. CDR1 and CDR2 (germline): SGHVS, FQNEAQ. The DNA for the CDR3 is TGTGCCAGCAGCCAGAAACAGCCCCCGAATTCACCCCTCCACTTT. Translated: CASSQKQPPNSPLHF. The full variable domain, in which reference TRBV7-8 and TRBJ1-6 provide the parts outside the CDR3, is GAGVSQSPRYKVAKRGQDVALRCDPISGHVSLFWYQQALGQGPEFLTYFQNEAQLDKSGLPSDRFFAERPEGSVSTLKIQRTQQEDSAVYLCASSQKQPPNSPLHFGNGTRLTVT.

V is TRBV12-3 or TRBV12-4 and J is TRBJ2-1; 9 bases match TRBD1. V dropped 6 bases and J dropped 9; count of bases not matched to a gene: 15. There are 16 residues in the CDR3. CDR3 residues: CASRHTGQGTVGEQFF. CDR3 DNA sequence: TGTGCCAGCAGACATACGGGACAGGGTACGGTAGGTGAGCAGTTCTTC.

As DNA, the CDR3 is TGCAGTGCTAAAACGGGACACTTGAACACTGAAGCTTTCTTT. Translated: CSAKTGHLNTEAFF. V and J are TRBV20-1 and TRBJ1-1, with D perhaps matching TRBD1 (6 bases). The CDR3 is made up of 14 amino acids. Germline V gene data show CDR1 as DFQATT and CDR2 as SNEGSKA (reference sequence). The germline V and J ends were trimmed by 4 bases and 0 bases, with 12 bases remaining between them.

This clonotype was counted at least ten times. The rearrangement uses TRBV20-1 and TRBJ2-5; 12 positions agree with TRBD2. CDR3 size: 15 residues. Trimming at V came to 5 bases and at J to 6 bases, leaving 10 bases not matched to a gene. CDR1 DFQATT and CDR2 SNEGSKA come from the germline V gene (reference sequence). In nucleotides, the CDR3 is TGCAGTGCTTCTACACTGACTAGCGGGGGCCAGACCCAGTACTTC. Residues: CSASTLTSGGQTQYF.

Here the CDR3 reads CAIRPDRGEQYF. CDR3 DNA: TGTGCCATCAGACCCGACAGGGGCGAGCAGTACTTC. This rearrangement joins TRBV7-2 to TRBJ2-7; 8 bases map to TRBD1. Per the germline V gene, CDR1 is SGHTA and CDR2 is FQGNSA. V dropped 10 bases and J dropped 6; count of bases not matched to a gene: 8. The CDR3 has 12 amino acids.

The chain employs TRBV30 and TRBJ1-2; TRBD1 might be the D (5 bases). V was trimmed by 5 bases and J by 5 bases, leaving 9 bases between them. Germline CDR1 GTSNPN, CDR2 SVGIG (reference sequence). The CDR3 contains 11 residues. In DNA form, the CDR3 reads TGTGCCTGGTGGGGGAGTTATGGCTACACCTTC. It specifies CAWWGSYGYTF.

The chain combines TRBV20-1 with TRBJ1-4, with D unclear. The CDR3 runs 14 residues. Trimming shortened V by 1 base and J by 12 bases, and 18 bases separated the two germline ends. Germline CDR1 reads DFQATT; CDR2 reads SNEGSKA (reference sequence). The CDR3 DNA sequence: TGCAGTGCTAGAGCCCCGACCGGGGTTGATGAACTGTTTTTT. Protein sequence: CSARAPTGVDELFF.

The genes are TRBV7-8 and TRBJ2-7; 13 bases align to TRBD2. J lost 5 bases, V lost 5 bases, and 9 bases had no gene match. This CDR3 region has 16 residues. CDR1 SGHVS and CDR2 FQNEAQ come from the germline V gene. CDR3 sequence reads: CASSRGTSGIFNEQYF. The CDR3 region has the DNA TGTGCCAGCAGCCGCGGGACTAGCGGGATATTTAACGAGCAGTACTTC.